This TCR beta chain was sequenced in a study of blood T cell repertoires in COVID-19. About the research overall: Sites in the United States, Italy and Spain provided acute and convalescent COVID-19 samples.

Germline values: CDR1 SGHTS, CDR2 YDEGEE. This CDR3 contains 14 residues. Trimming cost V 2 bases and J 5 bases, with 13 bases left between them. Clones were read by immunoSEQ multiplex PCR, and TCRdb kept only the in-frame ones, dropping some. The sample has around 21,000 clones; about 90% are singletons. The V gene is TRBV5-8, the J gene TRBJ2-5; possible D gene TRBD2, 6 bases. This sequence was found in a woman of 80 years or more with active COVID-19. The sample taken for sequencing was peripheral blood. CDR3 coding DNA: TGTGCCAGCAGCTTTTTCGTTGCGGGGGAGACCCAGTACTTC. It translates to CASSFFVAGETQYF.